One sample yielded the 27 T cell receptor beta chains listed below, sequenced in a study of blood T cell repertoires in COVID-19. Libraries were prepared by immunoSEQ multiplex PCR; TCRdb keeps only in-frame clonotypes and omits some of them. The sample contains over 150,000 clones, about 89% of which appear only once. Input material: peripheral blood. The source is a man between 50 and 59 years old with acute or convalescent COVID-19.

The chain has TRBV19 and TRBJ1-5; 8 bases line up with TRBD1. Germline CDR1 LNHDA, CDR2 SQIVND (reference sequence). J gave up 7 bases and V 3 bases, and 11 bases lay outside the gene matches. The CDR3 loop spans 16 amino acids. This CDR3 reads CASSISGRGRQQPQHF. DNA of the CDR3: TGTGCCAGTAGTATCTCGGGCAGGGGGCGGCAACAGCCCCAGCATTTT.

This clone was detected once. This sequence joins TRBV7-9 and TRBJ2-3; a possible D gene is TRBD2 (6 bases). Trimming left V 1 base short and J 5 bases short, with 10 bases between. The germline V gene encodes CDR1 SEHNR and CDR2 FQNEAQ (reference sequence). This CDR3 is built from 14 residues. For the CDR3, the DNA is TGTGCCAGCAGCTTAGTCTTAGCGGTAGATACGCAGTATTTT. Translated, it gives CASSLVLAVDTQYF.

The V call is TRBV4-1, the J call TRBJ1-5, with 8 bases fitting TRBD1. This CDR3 contains 13 residues. V dropped 2 bases and J dropped 11; count of bases not matched to a gene: 5. Germline values: CDR1 MGHRA, CDR2 YSYEKL. CDR3 in amino acids: CASSQMTGAAQHF. DNA of the CDR3: TGCGCCAGCAGCCAAATGACAGGGGCAGCCCAGCATTTT.

This sequence joins TRBV4-1 and TRBJ1-3; D ambiguous. The CDR3 totals 15 residues. With 1 base removed from V and 0 bases from J, the gap between germline ends came to 7 bases. Germline CDR1 MGHRA, CDR2 YSYEKL. As DNA, the CDR3 is TGCGCCAGCAGCCAAGCTGGGCTCTCTGGAAACACCATATATTTT. Translated: CASSQAGLSGNTIYF.

This clone was seen only a few times. This chain connects TRBV7-2 to TRBJ2-7; 7 bases are shared with TRBD1. This CDR3 contains 13 residues. With 4 bases clipped from V and 3 bases from J, the junction kept 3 bases outside the gene matches. Germline CDR1 is SGHTA and CDR2 is FQGNSA. The DNA of the CDR3 is TGTGCCAGCAGCTGGAACAGGGGCTACGAGCAGTACGTC. This translates into CASSWNRGYEQYV.

This clone was picked up one time. The chain employs TRBV11-2 and TRBJ2-3, with TRBD2 identical over 15 bases. This CDR3 comprises 16 residues. Trimming cost V 4 bases and J 4 bases; bases outside gene matches: 3. The germline CDR1 and CDR2 sequences are SGHAT and FQNNGV. This chain's CDR3 is CASSWGLAGGADTQYF. The DNA for the CDR3 is TGTGCCAGCAGCTGGGGACTAGCGGGAGGAGCAGATACGCAGTATTTT. Full variable domain (outside the CDR3, taken from reference TRBV11-2 and TRBJ2-3): EAGVAQSPRYKIIEKRQSVAFWCNPISGHATLYWYQQILGQGPKLLIQFQNNGVVDDSQLPKDRFSAERLKGVDSTLKIQPAKLEDSAVYLCASSWGLAGGADTQYFGPGTRLTVL.

This sequence joins TRBV7-2 and TRBJ1-2; D is uncertain. The CDR3 is 17 residues long. Trimming took off 5 bases at V and 3 bases at J, with 22 bases between the two ends. Germline values: CDR1 SGHTA, CDR2 FQGNSA. In nucleotides, the CDR3 is TGTGCCAGCAGCGGGCGAGAGGGCAGCCTAAGGGACTATGGCTACACCTTC. Protein sequence: CASSGREGSLRDYGYTF.

The chain employs TRBV10-2 and TRBJ2-3, with a tentative D call TRBD2 (6 bases). In germline, CDR1 is WSHSY, CDR2 SAAADI. V lost 11 bases and J 5 bases, leaving 11 bases between the germline ends. The CDR3 totals 11 residues. In DNA form, the CDR3 reads TGCGCCGGCCGGAGGGGAGATACGCAGTATTTT. Its protein is CAGRRGDTQYF.

V is TRBV7-9 and J is TRBJ2-2, with a possible D match to TRBD2 (5 bases). V lost 5 bases and J 4 bases, leaving 8 bases between the germline ends. The CDR3 sequence is 13 residues long. The germline V gene has CDR1 SEHNR and CDR2 FQNEAQ (reference sequence). CDR3 in amino acids: CASSPTSTGELFF. CDR3 bases: TGTGCCAGCAGCCCAACTAGCACCGGGGAGCTGTTTTTT.

V usage is TRBV6-5 and J usage is TRBJ2-5, with TRBD1 as a possible D gene (6 bases). CDR1 MNHEY and CDR2 SVGAGI come from the germline V gene. Trimming removed 0 bases from V and 2 bases from J, with 13 bases in between. This CDR3 has 16 residues. The CDR3 is CASSYSGAPSQETQYF. CDR3 bases: TGTGCCAGCAGTTACTCGGGGGCTCCCTCTCAAGAGACCCAGTACTTC.

V gene TRBV6-1 combines with J gene TRBJ1-4; unclear D gene. V lost 0 bases to trimming and J lost 8 bases, with 13 bases between them. Germline V gene lookup returns CDR1 MNHNS and CDR2 SASEGT. The CDR3 is 15 amino acids. Written as DNA, the CDR3 is TGTGCCAGCAGTGAAGCTCCCACCTTGGGCGAAAAACTGTTTTTT. It specifies CASSEAPTLGEKLFF.

The V and J genes are TRBV9 and TRBJ1-1; D is unclear. Germline-derived CDR1 and CDR2 are SGDLS and YYNGEE. This CDR3 is built from 15 residues. Trimming cost V 3 bases and J 1 base, with 13 bases left between them. CDR3 protein: CASSASPAKNTEAFF. The CDR3 DNA is TGTGCCAGCAGCGCTTCCCCAGCGAAGAACACTGAAGCTTTCTTT. The whole variable domain, filled in from reference TRBV9 and TRBJ1-1, reads DSGVTQTPKHLITATGQRVTLRCSPRSGDLSVYWYQQSLDQGLQFLIQYYNGEERAKGNILERFSAQQFPDLHSELNLSSLELGDSALYFCASSASPAKNTEAFFGQGTRLTVV.

The rearrangement links TRBV27 to TRBJ2-2; D possibly corresponds to TRBD2 (5 bases). CDR1 is MNHEY and CDR2 is SMNVEV in the germline V gene (reference sequence). The CDR3 contains 14 residues. V gave up 5 bases and J gave up 4 bases, with 11 bases separating them. CDR3 in amino acids: CASSVTRSTGELFF. The CDR3 DNA sequence: TGTGCCAGCAGTGTCACTAGATCCACCGGGGAGCTGTTTTTT.

The V call is TRBV29-1, the J call TRBJ2-1; 15 positions match TRBD2. CDR3 length: 20 residues. The junction had 15 bases not matched to a gene; V was cut back by 5 bases and J by 1 base. Germline CDR1 reads SQVTM; CDR2 reads ANQGSEA. The CDR3 loop is CSVPPEPGTSGRTSYNEQFF. The CDR3 region has the DNA TGCAGCGTTCCCCCCGAACCCGGGACTAGCGGGAGGACATCCTACAATGAGCAGTTCTTC.

V gene TRBV18 combines with J gene TRBJ2-1; the match to TRBD2 covers 9 bases. This CDR3 contains 15 residues. The V segment lost 0 bases and the J segment 6 bases; nucleotides outside the gene matches: 3. The germline V gene has CDR1 KGHSH and CDR2 LQKENI. The CDR3 region has the DNA TGTGCCAGCTCACCACCGGCGGGAGGGGGCAATGAGCAGTTCTTC. This encodes CASSPPAGGGNEQFF.

The rearrangement joins TRBV5-5 to TRBJ1-5; 7 nucleotides match TRBD1. This CDR3 contains 13 residues. V lost 4 bases to trimming and J lost 6 bases; unmatched junction nucleotides: 4. The germline V gene encodes CDR1 SGHKS and CDR2 YYEKEE (reference sequence). The CDR3 bases are TGTGCCAGCAGCGGAGGGGGCGGTCAGCCCCAGCATTTT. It encodes CASSGGGGQPQHF.

V usage is TRBV18 and J usage is TRBJ1-4, with a possible D match to TRBD1 (6 bases). Germline CDR1 KGHSH, CDR2 LQKENI. V was pared by 5 bases and J by 8 bases, with 12 bases between. The CDR3 consists of 13 residues. This CDR3 is CASSGGPSEKLFF. The CDR3 region has the DNA TGTGCCAGCTCAGGGGGCCCGTCGGAAAAACTGTTTTTT.

The V and J genes are TRBV6-6 and TRBJ1-1; D is perhaps TRBD1 (6 bases). The CDR3 sequence is 13 residues long. Germline V gene data show CDR1 as MNHNY and CDR2 as SVGAGI (reference sequence). V lost 7 bases, J lost 4 bases, and 13 bases lay in between. The CDR3 DNA reads as TGTGCCAGCACCTCATCAGGGGCCACTGAAGCTTTCTTT. Residues: CASTSSGATEAFF.

The rearrangement joins TRBV7-3 to TRBJ2-4; D not resolved. The V gene lost 0 bases and the J gene lost 9 bases, with 9 bases spanning the gap. From germline, CDR1 is SGHTA and CDR2 FQGTGA. The length of the CDR3 is 13 residues. CDR3 nucleotide sequence: TGTGCCAGCAGCTTAACGGTACCGGGCATTCAGTACTTC. Translated: CASSLTVPGIQYF. Supplemented by reference TRBV7-3 and TRBJ2-4, the full variable domain reads GAGVSQTPSNKVTEKGKYVELRCDPISGHTALYWYRQSLGQGPEFLIYFQGTGAADDSGLPNDRFFAVRPEGSVSTLKIQRTERGDSAVYLCASSLTVPGIQYFGAGTRLSVL.

As for this clone: Other DNA variants within this sample encode the same CDR3. The rearrangement links TRBV7-9 to TRBJ1-4, with TRBD1 as a possible D gene (6 bases). This CDR3 comprises 15 residues. Germline CDR1 SEHNR, CDR2 FQNEAQ (reference sequence). Trimming took off 3 bases at V and 3 bases at J, with 11 bases between the two ends. The CDR3, as DNA: TGTGCCAGCAGCTTGGGGGCGGGGGCTAATGAAAAACTGTTTTTT. Its protein product is CASSLGAGANEKLFF.

The chain combines TRBV30 with TRBJ1-6, with 7 bases lining up with TRBD1. CDR3 length: 14 residues. Germline CDR1 and CDR2: GTSNPN and SVGIG (reference sequence). The J segment lost 7 bases and the V segment lost 3 bases, leaving 6 bases of the junction unmatched. DNA for the CDR3: TGTGCCTGGAGCGGGGACAGCGAAAATTCACCCCTCCACTTT. It translates to CAWSGDSENSPLHF.

The chain employs TRBV27 and TRBJ1-5; 8 bases match TRBD1. Per germline, CDR1 MNHEY and CDR2 SMNVEV (reference sequence). This CDR3 region has 15 residues. Losses at the gene ends were 5 bases for V and 5 bases for J; bases not matched to a gene: 8. CDR3 in DNA: TGTGCCAGCAGTGGGATTGGACAGGGAGATCAGCCCCAGCATTTT. Translating gives CASSGIGQGDQPQHF.

In this sample, this clone turned up a few times. The chain links TRBV6-2 or TRBV6-3 to TRBJ1-3; D is perhaps TRBD1 (5 bases). The CDR3 runs to 17 residues. Germline CDR1 is MNHEY and CDR2 is SVGEGT. The V gene lost 6 bases and the J gene lost 2 bases, with 20 bases spanning the gap. For the CDR3, the DNA is TGTGCCAGCAGCCGCGGGGCCTACTCAGAGCCTGGAAACACCATATATTTT. Its protein product is CASSRGAYSEPGNTIYF.

The V call is TRBV18, the J call TRBJ1-6; 7 bases fit TRBD1. V was pared by 3 bases and J by 5 bases, with 7 bases of the junction left unmatched. Germline assignment: CDR1 KGHSH and CDR2 LQKENI. The CDR3 loop spans 16 amino acids. The CDR3 DNA reads as TGTGCCAGCTCACCTCAGGGGGTAGAAAATAATTCACCCCTCCACTTT. The encoded protein is CASSPQGVENNSPLHF.

CDR3 amino acids: CASSEARLAGGLRDTQYF. CDR3 sequence (DNA): TGTGCCAGCAGTGAAGCGAGACTAGCGGGGGGGCTACGAGATACGCAGTATTTT. The rearrangement joins TRBV2 to TRBJ2-3; TRBD2 matches at 14 bases. V shed 0 bases and J 5 bases; nucleotides not matched to a gene: 7. Looked up from germline, CDR1 is SNHLY and CDR2 is FYNNEI. The CDR3 totals 18 residues.

The V and J genes are TRBV2 and TRBJ1-2; D might be TRBD1 (5 bases). V shed 0 bases and J shed 5 bases, with 10 bases lying between them. Per the germline V gene, CDR1 is SNHLY and CDR2 is FYNNEI. The CDR3 is made up of 14 amino acids. The CDR3: CASSEARTRYGYTF. In nucleotides, the CDR3 is TGTGCCAGCAGTGAAGCGAGGACACGATATGGCTACACCTTC.

This clone was found once. The rearrangement joins TRBV5-4 to TRBJ2-1; maybe TRBD1 (5 bases). Trimming stripped 5 bases from V and 5 bases from J, with 20 bases between. The germline gives CDR1 SGHNT, CDR2 YYREEE (reference sequence). The CDR3 has 16 amino acids. The DNA for the CDR3 is TGTGCCAGCAGGTCTCATGGGGCTGATTTTAACAATGAGCAGTTCTTC. Amino acid sequence: CASRSHGADFNNEQFF. Based on the CDR3 plus reference TRBV5-4 and TRBJ2-1, the full variable domain is ETGVTQSPTHLIKTRGQQVTLRCSSQSGHNTVSWYQQALGQGPQFIFQYYREEENGRGNFPPRFSGLQFPNYSSELNVNALELDDSALYLCASRSHGADFNNEQFFGPGTRLTVL.